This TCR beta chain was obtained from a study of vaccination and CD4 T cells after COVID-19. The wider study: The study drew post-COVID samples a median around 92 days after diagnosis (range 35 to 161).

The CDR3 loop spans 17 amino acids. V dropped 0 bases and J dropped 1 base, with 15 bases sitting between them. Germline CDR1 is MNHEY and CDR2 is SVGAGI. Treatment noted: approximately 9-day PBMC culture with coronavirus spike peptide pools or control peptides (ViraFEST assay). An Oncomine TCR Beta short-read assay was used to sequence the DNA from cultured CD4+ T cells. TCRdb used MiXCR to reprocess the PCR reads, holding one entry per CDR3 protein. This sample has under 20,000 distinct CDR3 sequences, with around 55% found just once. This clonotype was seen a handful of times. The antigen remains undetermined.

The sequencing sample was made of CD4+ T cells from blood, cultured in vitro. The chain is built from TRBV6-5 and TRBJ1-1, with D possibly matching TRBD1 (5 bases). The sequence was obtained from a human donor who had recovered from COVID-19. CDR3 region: CASSYSINPGPNTEAFF. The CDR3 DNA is TGTGCCAGCAGTTACTCGATCAACCCAGGGCCGAACACTGAAGCTTTCTTT.